The 25 T cell receptor beta chains below come from one sample, sequenced in a study of T cell changes during pregnancy in multiple sclerosis. Produced via immunoSEQ multiplex PCR; TCRdb's table is partial and in-frame only. The sample lists under 50,000 clones; under 95% were seen once. Sequencing used CD4+ T cells from peripheral blood mononuclear cells, obtained in the second trimester of pregnancy. These receptors were collected from a female donor in good health, enrolled as a control in a pregnancy study.

This CDR3 reads CSALTGNGYTF. Here the CDR3 DNA reads TGCAGTGCTCTGACAGGGAACGGCTACACCTTC. The gene calls are TRBV20-1 and TRBJ1-2; 7 bases fit TRBD1. This CDR3 spans 11 amino acids. CDR1 is DFQATT and CDR2 is SNEGSKA in the germline V gene (reference sequence). V lost 5 bases and J lost 8; bases outside the gene matches: 5.

CDR3 DNA sequence: TGTGCCAGCAGCCCAAACAACCAGCCCCAGCATTTT. Translation gives CASSPNNQPQHF. The V and J genes are TRBV5-5 and TRBJ1-5; D call uncertain. With 4 bases removed from V and 7 bases from J, the gap between germline ends came to 9 bases. This CDR3 has 12 residues. Germline V gene data show CDR1 as SGHKS and CDR2 as YYEKEE (reference sequence). Supplemented by reference TRBV5-5 and TRBJ1-5, the full variable domain reads DAGVTQSPTHLIKTRGQQVTLRCSPISGHKSVSWYQQVLGQGPQFIFQYYEKEERGRGNFPDRFSARQFPNYSSELNVNALLLGDSALYLCASSPNNQPQHFGDGTRLSIL.

The CDR3 is CASSLGSGGAGGETQYF. The CDR3 DNA sequence: TGTGCCAGCAGCTTAGGGAGCGGGGGGGCAGGAGGAGAGACCCAGTACTTC. The chain is built from TRBV13 and TRBJ2-5; 10 bases line up with TRBD2. This CDR3 is 17 amino acids long. Germline assignment: CDR1 PRHDT and CDR2 FYEKMQ (reference sequence). Trimming cost V 0 bases and J 4 bases; bases outside gene matches: 8.

This clone was found once. The rearrangement uses TRBV27 and TRBJ2-2, with a weak D call TRBD1 (7 bases). Germline lookup yields CDR1 MNHEY and CDR2 SMNVEV (reference sequence). The CDR3 runs to 18 residues. The V and J ends lost 2 bases and 6 bases respectively, with 22 bases between them. The CDR3 DNA sequence: TGTGCCAGCAGTTTAGCCCCCCCAAGGAGGGGGCGATCCGGGGAGCTGTTTTTT. Its translation is CASSLAPPRRGRSGELFF.

This chain joins TRBV7-2 and TRBJ2-7, with a tentative D call TRBD1 (6 bases). V lost 5 bases and J 0 bases, leaving 8 bases between the germline ends. This CDR3 is 13 amino acids long. Germline values: CDR1 SGHTA, CDR2 FQGNSA. The CDR3 spells CASSPDSSYEQYF. CDR3 DNA: TGTGCCAGCAGCCCGGACAGCTCCTACGAGCAGTACTTC. The full variable domain, its missing parts supplied by reference TRBV7-2 and TRBJ2-7, is GAGVSQSPSNKVTEKGKDVELRCDPISGHTALYWYRQSLGQGLEFLIYFQGNSAPDKSGLPSDRFSAERTGGSVSTLTIQRTQQEDSAVYLCASSPDSSYEQYFGPGTRLTVT.

This clone was found once. The J gene is TRBJ2-1, the V gene TRBV11-2; the match to TRBD1 covers 11 bases. CDR1 and CDR2 (germline): SGHAT, FQNNGV. The CDR3 is made up of 18 amino acids. V was pared by 5 bases and J by 7 bases, with 16 bases of the junction left unmatched. CDR3 nucleotides: TGTGCCAGCAGCCCCCGGGACAGGGGGGGTTTATTTTCTAATGAGCAGTTCTTC. Translating it yields CASSPRDRGGLFSNEQFF.

The V gene is TRBV7-9, the J gene TRBJ1-1; 7 bases fit TRBD1. This CDR3 is 17 amino acids long. Germline V gives CDR1 SEHNR, CDR2 FQNEAQ (reference sequence). With V trimmed by 4 bases and J by 1 base, 12 bases remained unmatched. The CDR3, as DNA: TGTGCCAGCAGCTCCCGGACAGGAGGGAGATGGAACACTGAAGCTTTCTTT. Protein sequence: CASSSRTGGRWNTEAFF.

The CDR3 DNA follows: TGTGCCAGCAGCTTAAACGCAAGGACAGTAAGCTCCTACAATGAGCAGTTCTTC. Translated: CASSLNARTVSSYNEQFF. The chain couples TRBV7-6 to TRBJ2-1; perhaps TRBD1 as D (6 bases). Germline-derived CDR1 and CDR2 are SGHVS and FNYEAQ. This CDR3 region has 18 residues. With 2 bases removed from V and 0 bases from J, the gap between germline ends came to 17 bases.

The gene calls are TRBV7-2 and TRBJ2-5, with D tentatively TRBD1 (7 bases). The CDR3 spans 14 residues. Trimming left V 3 bases short and J 7 bases short, with 15 bases between. Germline lookup yields CDR1 SGHTA and CDR2 FQGNSA. The CDR3 protein is CASSFEPGGGTQYF. CDR3 DNA: TGTGCCAGCAGCTTTGAGCCAGGGGGAGGGACCCAGTACTTC.

The V and J genes are TRBV18 and TRBJ1-1; D possibly corresponds to TRBD1 (5 bases). The CDR3 has 16 residues. CDR1 KGHSH and CDR2 LQKENI come from the germline V gene. Trimming left V 2 bases short and J 1 base short, with 14 bases between. This CDR3 is CASSPNSQTANTEAFF. The CDR3 DNA reads TGTGCCAGCTCACCAAATTCCCAGACAGCGAACACTGAAGCTTTCTTT.

V is TRBV19 and J is TRBJ1-5; maybe TRBD1 (6 bases). Germline CDR1 and CDR2: LNHDA and SQIVND (reference sequence). V gave up 1 base and J gave up 2 bases, with 12 bases separating them. This CDR3 contains 16 residues. This chain's CDR3 is CASSIGGGRRNQPQHF. The DNA of the CDR3 is TGTGCCAGTAGTATAGGAGGGGGAAGGCGCAATCAGCCCCAGCATTTT.

Here the CDR3 DNA reads TGTGCCAGCAGCCAAGCAGTCGGAGGGCCTACCTACGAGCAGTACTTC. It yields the protein CASSQAVGGPTYEQYF. The chain combines TRBV4-2 with TRBJ2-7; perhaps TRBD2 as D (6 bases). V lost 1 base to trimming and J lost 2 bases, with 15 bases between them. This CDR3 is built from 16 residues. The germline CDR1 and CDR2 sequences are LGHNA and YNFKEQ.

The chain combines TRBV7-2 with TRBJ2-1; D perhaps matches TRBD1 (5 bases). V lost 4 bases, J lost 5 bases, and 9 bases lay in between. CDR1 and CDR2 (germline): SGHTA, FQGNSA. This CDR3 spans 13 amino acids. As DNA, the CDR3 is TGTGCCAGCAGCTACCTAGGGGACAATGAGCAGTTCTTC. Residues: CASSYLGDNEQFF.

V and J are TRBV5-1 and TRBJ2-3, with no clear D. The CDR3 length is 13 residues. Germline V gene sequence: CDR1 SGHRS, CDR2 YFSETQ. V was cut by 0 bases and J by 2 bases, with 4 bases left in between. In nucleotides, the CDR3 is TGCGCCAGCAGCTTGGGGCACACAGATACGCAGTATTTT. Its protein is CASSLGHTDTQYF.

The V and J genes are TRBV15 and TRBJ2-7; TRBD1 matches 7 bases. CDR3 length equals 15 residues. The V segment lost 3 bases and the J segment 5 bases; nucleotides outside the gene matches: 10. The germline V gene has CDR1 LNHNV and CDR2 YYDKDF (reference sequence). The CDR3 sequence: CATSRTGPTRDEQYF. The CDR3, as DNA: TGTGCCACCAGCAGGACAGGGCCTACCAGGGACGAGCAGTACTTC.

The genes are TRBV18 and TRBJ1-2; D remains ambiguous. Looked up from germline, CDR1 is KGHSH and CDR2 is LQKENI. V lost 2 bases and J 5 bases, leaving 15 bases between the germline ends. The CDR3 has 15 residues. Written as DNA, the CDR3 is TGTGCCAGCTCACCAAACAGCCGACCCCTATATGGCTACACCTTC. It yields the protein CASSPNSRPLYGYTF.

The chain employs TRBV9 and TRBJ2-1; 8 bases agree with TRBD2. After removal of 3 bases from V and 6 bases from J, the junction contained 17 bases not matched to a gene. From germline, CDR1 is SGDLS and CDR2 YYNGEE. The CDR3 is 18 residues long. The CDR3 region has the DNA TGTGCCAGCAGCGCAAGCGGCTCGAGCGGGGGCTACCGCAATGAGCAGTTCTTC. Residues: CASSASGSSGGYRNEQFF.

The V call is TRBV9, the J call TRBJ1-3; the D gene is possibly TRBD1 (6 bases). V dropped 4 bases and J dropped 0 bases, with 17 bases sitting between them. The CDR3 has 17 amino acids. The germline CDR1 and CDR2 sequences are SGDLS and YYNGEE. In DNA, the CDR3 is TGTGCCAGCAGCCCAGGGGTGGGCCTAAGCTCTGGAAACACCATATATTTT. Its protein product is CASSPGVGLSSGNTIYF.

The genes are TRBV7-6 and TRBJ1-2; no reliable D call. Between the trimmed V and J ends, which lost 1 base and 3 bases, there was a span of 6 bases. From germline, CDR1 is SGHVS and CDR2 FNYEAQ. The CDR3 is 13 residues long. CDR3 sequence: CASSLDRDYGYTF. CDR3 nucleotide sequence: TGTGCCAGCAGCTTAGACAGAGACTATGGCTACACCTTC.

The genes are TRBV7-6 and TRBJ1-3; possible D gene TRBD1, 6 bases. This CDR3 contains 14 residues. The V gene lost 6 bases and the J gene lost 8 bases, with 17 bases spanning the gap. Looked up from germline, CDR1 is SGHVS and CDR2 is FNYEAQ. CDR3 in DNA: TGTGCCAGCAGTGGCGCAGGGGCCCGGCACACCATATATTTT. Translated: CASSGAGARHTIYF.

The chain uses TRBV11-2 and TRBJ2-5; 13 positions match TRBD2. The CDR3 is 16 amino acids. Germline CDR1 and CDR2: SGHAT and FQNNGV. After removal of 1 base from V and 5 bases from J, the junction contained 4 bases not matched to a gene. CDR3 sequence reads: CASSLVSGLAGETQYF. The CDR3 nucleotides are TGTGCCAGCAGCTTAGTCTCGGGACTAGCGGGGGAGACCCAGTACTTC.

The CDR3 is CASSFPPGTGSTTTSSGNTIYF. As DNA, the CDR3 is TGTGCCAGCAGTTTCCCCCCCGGGACAGGGAGTACTACAACCTCATCTGGAAACACCATATATTTT. This chain uses TRBV28 with TRBJ1-3, with TRBD1 matching 9 bases. Germline V gene data show CDR1 as MDHEN and CDR2 as SYDVKM. V lost 3 bases to trimming and J lost 1 base; unmatched junction nucleotides: 22. This CDR3 contains 22 residues.

The V call is TRBV6-5, the J call TRBJ1-1; D is undetermined. Per germline, CDR1 MNHEY and CDR2 SVGAGI. V shed 8 bases and J shed 3 bases, with 10 bases lying between them. This CDR3 has 12 residues. This chain's CDR3 is CASQAGYTEAFF. Here the CDR3 DNA reads TGTGCCAGCCAGGCAGGTTACACTGAAGCTTTCTTT.

The rearrangement uses TRBV5-4 and TRBJ2-7; possible D gene TRBD1, 6 bases. Per the germline V gene, CDR1 is SGHNT and CDR2 is YYREEE (reference sequence). The CDR3 runs 16 residues. Trimming removed 4 bases at V and 6 bases at J, with 23 bases between. The DNA of the CDR3 is TGTGCCAGCAGCGGAAACAGGGCTCCGAATTTGGGCGAGCAGTACTTC. It codes for CASSGNRAPNLGEQYF.

In DNA form, the CDR3 reads TGTGCCAGCAGCTTGGACAGGGGAGAGACCCAGTACTTC. Translating it yields CASSLDRGETQYF. The rearrangement joins TRBV7-3 to TRBJ2-5; 9 nucleotides align to TRBD1. V lost 3 bases and J lost 4; bases outside the gene matches: 0. The CDR3 runs 13 residues. Germline V lookup: CDR1 SGHTA, CDR2 FQGTGA.